The 23 T cell receptor beta chains below all came from one sample that was sequenced in a study of HIV-infected patients and healthy controls. Whole blood was used without fractionation, so all unsorted peripheral T cells were included. Alpha and beta constant-region primers primed reverse transcription of approximately 500 ng RNA. Each of the alpha and beta chains got its own library through chain-specific third strand synthesis with indices. TCRdb re-called the 5' RACE reads with MiXCR, one entry per CDR3 protein. Of 15,000 to 20,000 distinct CDR3 sequences detected, around a tenth appear once; the ten largest clones hold approximately 3.1%. Sequenced: blood. The receptors here all came from an adult in good health.

The J gene is TRBJ2-1, the V gene TRBV9; 12 positions agree with TRBD2. Germline CDR1 reads SGDLS; CDR2 reads YYNGEE. There are 15 residues in the CDR3. Trimming took 5 bases from V and 7 from J; bases not matched to a gene: 7. The CDR3 DNA reads TGTGCCAGCAGTGACGAAGGACTAGCGGGGAATGAGCAGTTCTTC. It specifies CASSDEGLAGNEQFF. Together with reference TRBV9 and TRBJ2-1, the CDR3 gives the full variable domain: DSGVTQTPKHLITATGQRVTLRCSPRSGDLSVYWYQQSLDQGLQFLIQYYNGEERAKGNILERFSAQQFPDLHSELNLSSLELGDSALYFCASSDEGLAGNEQFFGPGTRLTVL.

This clonotype was counted ten times or more. The rearrangement uses TRBV20-1 and TRBJ2-2, with 9 bases that match TRBD2. CDR1 and CDR2 from the germline V gene are DFQATT and SNEGSKA (reference sequence). The CDR3 totals 14 residues. V lost 3 bases, J lost 5 bases, and 4 bases stayed unmatched. DNA of the CDR3: TGCAGTGCTAGTAGCGGGGGACAGACCGGGGAGCTGTTTTTT. This gives the protein CSASSGGQTGELFF.

The chain carries TRBV30 and TRBJ1-2; a possible D gene is TRBD1 (5 bases). The CDR3 has 14 amino acids. Germline V lookup: CDR1 GTSNPN, CDR2 SVGIG (reference sequence). V lost 0 bases and J 8 bases, leaving 16 bases between the germline ends. The CDR3 here is CAWSVRMPGDGYTF. CDR3 in DNA: TGTGCCTGGAGTGTAAGGATGCCTGGGGACGGCTACACCTTC.

This clonotype was detected many times. This chain connects TRBV20-1 to TRBJ2-1; possibly TRBD2 for D (6 bases). The CDR3 spans 17 residues. Germline V gives CDR1 DFQATT, CDR2 SNEGSKA (reference sequence). V lost 0 bases to trimming and J lost 6 bases, with 21 bases between them. In DNA form, the CDR3 reads TGCAGTGCTAGAGATCTGATTAGGGTAGCCGGGGGCAATGAGCAGTTCTTC. Its translation is CSARDLIRVAGGNEQFF.

By share, this clonotype counts as medium-sized. This rearrangement joins TRBV5-1 to TRBJ2-5; D uncertain. The CDR3 has 10 amino acids. Per the germline V gene, CDR1 is SGHRS and CDR2 is YFSETQ. With 6 bases removed from V and 6 bases from J, the gap between germline ends came to 6 bases. The CDR3 bases are TGCGCCAGCACCCTACAGACCCAGTACTTC. It is translated as CASTLQTQYF.

This clonotype has a count of ten or more. J is TRBJ2-7 and V is TRBV6-6; 7 bases match TRBD2. The length of the CDR3 is 15 residues. With V trimmed by 2 bases and J by 0 bases, 4 bases remained unmatched. The V gene's germline CDR1 is MNHNY and CDR2 SVGAGI (reference sequence). CDR3 protein: CASSYPAGSSYEQYF. DNA for the CDR3: TGTGCCAGCAGTTACCCAGCGGGGAGCTCCTACGAGCAGTACTTC.

The CDR3 region has the DNA TGCGCCAGCAGCCCCCTGGGCAGGGAGGGAGATACGCAGTATTTT. It translates to CASSPLGREGDTQYF. This chain connects TRBV5-1 to TRBJ2-3; TRBD2 aligns across 7 bases. The CDR3 sequence is 15 residues long. Germline trimming cut 4 bases from V and 5 bases from J; bases unmatched to any gene: 10. CDR1 is SGHRS and CDR2 is YFSETQ in the germline V gene.

Judged by abundance, this clonotype is medium-sized. The chain employs TRBV6-5 and TRBJ2-3; no firm D call. The V gene's germline CDR1 is MNHEY and CDR2 SVGAGI. Trimming stripped 3 bases from V and 3 bases from J, with 10 bases between. This CDR3 spans 14 amino acids. The CDR3 here is CASSYEHPTDTQYF. The CDR3 DNA reads as TGTGCCAGCAGTTATGAACACCCTACAGATACGCAGTATTTT.

This clonotype was detected once. V and J are TRBV29-1 and TRBJ2-5; D remains unclear. The length of the CDR3 is 15 residues. The germline CDR1 and CDR2 sequences are SQVTM and ANQGSEA. V was cut by 0 bases and J by 0 bases, with 11 bases left in between. CDR3 amino acids: CSVEEAGRYQETQYF. The DNA of the CDR3 is TGCAGCGTTGAAGAAGCAGGACGGTACCAAGAGACCCAGTACTTC.

The chain employs TRBV10-2 and TRBJ2-5, with 12 nucleotides matching TRBD2. With V trimmed by 8 bases and J by 4 bases, 8 bases remained unmatched. CDR3 size: 15 residues. Germline CDR1 is WSHSY and CDR2 is SAAADI. The CDR3 DNA reads TGCGCCAGCTCCCAGGGACTAGCGGGTTCAGAGACCCAGTACTTC. This gives the protein CASSQGLAGSETQYF.

This clonotype was picked up many times. The chain has TRBV11-2 and TRBJ2-5, with D possibly TRBD1 on 5 matching bases. V lost 5 bases to trimming and J lost 0 bases, with 13 bases between them. Per the germline V gene, CDR1 is SGHAT and CDR2 is FQNNGV. The CDR3 is 15 residues long. CDR3 amino acids: CASSRLGPNQETQYF. The CDR3 DNA is TGTGCCAGCAGCCGTTTGGGGCCCAACCAAGAGACCCAGTACTTC.

The chain is built from TRBV7-2 and TRBJ2-1, with D possibly matching TRBD2 (6 bases). This CDR3 contains 14 residues. The V end lost 4 bases, the J end lost 12 bases, and 19 bases lay between the germline ends. Germline CDR1 is SGHTA and CDR2 is FQGNSA. CDR3 in DNA: TGTGCCAGCAGCTCCGCCCCCCTAGCGACAACGCAGTTCTTC. It codes for CASSSAPLATTQFF.

This clonotype occurred many times. J is TRBJ2-3 and V is TRBV6-5, with D hard to call. The V gene's germline CDR1 is MNHEY and CDR2 SVGAGI. Trimming left V 6 bases short and J 4 bases short, with 11 bases between. CDR3 size: 13 residues. For the CDR3, the DNA is TGTGCCAGCAGGGACCCCGAGGCAGATACGCAGTATTTT. Translated, it gives CASRDPEADTQYF.

Here the CDR3 reads CASTLSGQGGTEAFF. For the CDR3, the DNA is TGTGCCAGCACGCTATCGGGACAGGGGGGAACTGAAGCTTTCTTT. This rearrangement joins TRBV6-6 to TRBJ1-1; 11 bases are a match to TRBD1. The CDR3 is 15 amino acids. Germline CDR1 MNHNY, CDR2 SVGAGI (reference sequence). With V trimmed by 7 bases and J by 5 bases, 9 bases remained unmatched.

Many counts were recorded for this clonotype. V and J are TRBV6-6 and TRBJ1-1, with D possibly TRBD1 on 6 matching bases. V shed 6 bases and J shed 1 base, with 15 bases lying between them. The germline gives CDR1 MNHNY, CDR2 SVGAGI (reference sequence). There are 15 residues in the CDR3. CDR3 coding DNA: TGTGCCAGCAGACCACTCCCGACAGGGAACACTGAAGCTTTCTTT. Translation gives CASRPLPTGNTEAFF.

In its sample, this clonotype is medium-sized. This rearrangement joins TRBV28 to TRBJ2-5; the D gene could be TRBD1 or TRBD2 (5 bases each). V lost 4 bases, J lost 4 bases, and 16 bases lay in between. Per the germline V gene, CDR1 is MDHEN and CDR2 is SYDVKM. The length of the CDR3 is 15 residues. The CDR3 region has the DNA TGTGCCAGCAGTTCGGAGGCAGGGTCGGGAGAGACCCAGTACTTC. Amino acid sequence: CASSSEAGSGETQYF.

V and J are TRBV20-1 and TRBJ2-7, with D maybe TRBD1 (6 bases). The germline V gene encodes CDR1 DFQATT and CDR2 SNEGSKA (reference sequence). The V end lost 1 base, the J end lost 3 bases, and 13 bases lay between the germline ends. The CDR3 sequence is 14 residues long. Here the CDR3 DNA reads TGCAGTGCTAGAGGACAGGAGAAGTTCTACGAGCAGTACTTC. Translated, it gives CSARGQEKFYEQYF.

The CDR3 DNA reads TGTGCCAGCAGCTTAACGGGGGGACTAGCGGAGACCAATGAGCAGTTCTTC. Its translation: CASSLTGGLAETNEQFF. V usage is TRBV11-3 and J usage is TRBJ2-1; 11 bases are a match to TRBD2. Per the germline V gene, CDR1 is SGHNT and CDR2 is YENEEA. V lost 2 bases to trimming and J lost 6 bases; unmatched junction nucleotides: 9. This CDR3 is built from 17 residues.

This clonotype was observed a few times. This chain links TRBV19 with TRBJ1-5; D is undetermined. The CDR3 spans 14 residues. V gave up 3 bases and J gave up 5 bases, with 11 bases separating them. CDR1 is LNHDA and CDR2 is SQIVND in the germline V gene (reference sequence). The CDR3 is CASSILGEDQPQHF. The CDR3, as DNA: TGTGCCAGTAGTATCTTGGGTGAAGATCAGCCCCAGCATTTT.

This clonotype was seen ten or more times. The CDR3 coding sequence is TGTGCCAGCAGTTTCGATACTAGCGGAAACACCGGGGAGCTGTTTTTT. Its translation: CASSFDTSGNTGELFF. This rearrangement joins TRBV12-3 or TRBV12-4 to TRBJ2-2, with 8 bases aligning to TRBD2. Losses at the gene ends were 3 bases for V and 2 bases for J; bases not matched to a gene: 5. There are 16 residues in the CDR3.

Relative to its sample, this clonotype is medium-sized. V and J are TRBV24-1 and TRBJ2-5; 9 positions match TRBD2. CDR3 size: 17 residues. Trimming removed 5 bases from V and 0 bases from J; junction bases left unmatched: 9. CDR1 KGHDR and CDR2 SFDVKD come from the germline V gene. CDR3 protein: CATSAQVGGRDQETQYF. The CDR3 nucleotides read TGTGCCACCAGTGCCCAGGTAGGCGGGAGGGACCAAGAGACCCAGTACTTC.

Of note for this clonotype: It may be a read error: a sequence one base away is much more abundant. The gene calls are TRBV29-1 and TRBJ1-2; D gene ambiguous. The V gene lost 4 bases and the J gene lost 0 bases, with 12 bases spanning the gap. This CDR3 is 14 amino acids long. CDR1 and CDR2 from the germline V gene are SQVTM and ANQGSEA. This CDR3 reads CSVGESRANYGYTF. For the CDR3, the DNA is TGCAGCGTTGGAGAGTCTAGAGCTAACTATGGCTACACCTTC.

This clonotype was found many times. This chain links TRBV28 with TRBJ2-3; the D gene is possibly TRBD2 (5 bases). Germline lookup yields CDR1 MDHEN and CDR2 SYDVKM. The CDR3 contains 15 residues. With 2 bases removed from V and 0 bases from J, the gap between germline ends came to 9 bases. CDR3: CASSLGSGSTDTQYF. CDR3 sequence (DNA): TGTGCCAGCAGTTTAGGGAGCGGTAGCACAGATACGCAGTATTTT.